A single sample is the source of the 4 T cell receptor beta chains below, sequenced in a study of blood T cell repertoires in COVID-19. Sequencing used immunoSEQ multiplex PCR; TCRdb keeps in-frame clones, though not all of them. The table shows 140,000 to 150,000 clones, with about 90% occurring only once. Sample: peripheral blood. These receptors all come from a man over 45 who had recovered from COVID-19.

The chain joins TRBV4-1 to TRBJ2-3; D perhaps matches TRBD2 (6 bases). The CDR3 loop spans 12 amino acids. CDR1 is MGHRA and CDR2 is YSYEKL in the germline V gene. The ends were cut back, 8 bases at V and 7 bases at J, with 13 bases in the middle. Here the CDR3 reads CASRGAGNTQYF. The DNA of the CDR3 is TGCGCCAGCCGGGGCGCGGGGAATACGCAGTATTTT.

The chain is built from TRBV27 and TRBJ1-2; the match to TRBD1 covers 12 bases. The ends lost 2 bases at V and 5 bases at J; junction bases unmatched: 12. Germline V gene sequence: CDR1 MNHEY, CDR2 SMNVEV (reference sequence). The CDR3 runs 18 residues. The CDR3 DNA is TGTGCCAGCAGTTTAATGGGGGACAGGGGGCCCAACATTTATGGCTACACCTTC. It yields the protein CASSLMGDRGPNIYGYTF.

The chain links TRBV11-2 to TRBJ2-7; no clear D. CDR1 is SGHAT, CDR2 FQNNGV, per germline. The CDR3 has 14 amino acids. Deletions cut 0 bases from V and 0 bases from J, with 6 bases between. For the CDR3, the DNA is TGTGCCAGCAGCTTAGATAACTACTCCTACGAGCAGTACTTC. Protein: CASSLDNYSYEQYF.

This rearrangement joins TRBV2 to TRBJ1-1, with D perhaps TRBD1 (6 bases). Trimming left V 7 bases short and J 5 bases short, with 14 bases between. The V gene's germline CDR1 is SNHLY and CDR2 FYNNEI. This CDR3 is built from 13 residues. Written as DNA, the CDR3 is TGTGCCAGCAATTTGGGGGCAGAGACTGAAGCTTTCTTT. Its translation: CASNLGAETEAFF.